The 15 T cell receptor beta chains below all came from one sample that was sequenced in a study of blood T cell repertoires in COVID-19. Assay used: immunoSEQ multiplex PCR; TCRdb lists only in-frame clones, some missing. The data show 200,000 to 300,000 clones, around 90% seen once. Sequenced input: peripheral blood. The receptors shown here come from a young man with COVID-19, enrolled during active disease.

This chain links TRBV9 with TRBJ1-2, with unresolved D. Trimming took 6 bases from V and 3 from J, leaving 12 bases between them. Germline CDR1 reads SGDLS; CDR2 reads YYNGEE. This CDR3 region has 13 residues. In DNA, the CDR3 is TGTGCCAGCAAAAGCCCGTTGGACTATGGCTACACCTTC. Its translation: CASKSPLDYGYTF. The full variable domain, in which reference TRBV9 and TRBJ1-2 provide the parts outside the CDR3, is DSGVTQTPKHLITATGQRVTLRCSPRSGDLSVYWYQQSLDQGLQFLIQYYNGEERAKGNILERFSAQQFPDLHSELNLSSLELGDSALYFCASKSPLDYGYTFGSGTRLTVV.

The chain employs TRBV7-9 and TRBJ2-1; 14 nucleotides agree with TRBD2. Germline trimming cut 0 bases from V and 7 bases from J; bases unmatched to any gene: 11. There are 19 residues in the CDR3. Germline loops: CDR1 SEHNR, CDR2 FQNEAQ (reference sequence). The CDR3 region is CASSLAGTSGGRRRNEQFF. CDR3 bases: TGTGCCAGCAGCTTAGCAGGGACTAGCGGGGGCCGTAGGAGGAATGAGCAGTTCTTC.

The chain joins TRBV21-1 to TRBJ1-1; the D call TRBD1 from the table was never checked on the DNA. TRBV21-1 is designated a pseudogene. The CDR3 runs to 14 residues. This CDR3 is CASQQPRLPTEAFF. CDR3 in DNA: TGTGCCAGCCAGCAGCCCAGGTTGCCCACTGAAGCTTTCTTT.

The rearrangement links TRBV19 to TRBJ1-3; D might be TRBD1 (6 bases). CDR1 is LNHDA, CDR2 SQIVND, per germline (reference sequence). V lost 1 base to trimming and J lost 4 bases, with 14 bases between them. The CDR3 runs to 16 residues. The CDR3 is CASSIAVGTPGNTIYF. CDR3 in DNA: TGTGCCAGTAGTATAGCCGTTGGGACACCAGGAAACACCATATATTTT. Full variable domain (outside the CDR3, taken from reference TRBV19 and TRBJ1-3): DGGITQSPKYLFRKEGQNVTLSCEQNLNHDAMYWYRQDPGQGLRLIYYSQIVNDFQKGDIAEGYSVSREKKESFPLTVTSAQKNPTAFYLCASSIAVGTPGNTIYFGEGSWLTVV.

The rearrangement joins TRBV19 to TRBJ2-6, with 8 bases aligning to TRBD1. Looked up from germline, CDR1 is LNHDA and CDR2 is SQIVND (reference sequence). The junction had 9 bases not matched to a gene; V was cut back by 5 bases and J by 0 bases. The CDR3 runs to 18 residues. CDR3 in DNA: TGTGCCAGTAGTGACCAGGGACAGGAATTCTCTGGGGCCAACGTCCTGACTTTC. This codes for CASSDQGQEFSGANVLTF.

The chain is built from TRBV4-2 and TRBJ2-2, with TRBD1 matching 8 bases. The CDR3 covers 17 residues. Looked up from germline, CDR1 is LGHNA and CDR2 is YNFKEQ. Losses at the gene ends were 1 base for V and 4 bases for J; bases not matched to a gene: 8. The CDR3 region has the DNA TGTGCCAGCAGCCAAGTTTTGATCGGACAGGGCACCGGGGAGCTGTTTTTT. Its protein is CASSQVLIGQGTGELFF.

The chain recombines TRBV6-4 with TRBJ2-3; 11 bases align to TRBD2. The CDR3 loop spans 15 amino acids. Germline loops: CDR1 MRHNA, CDR2 SNTAGT. Trimming removed 7 bases from V and 1 base from J; junction bases left unmatched: 4. This chain's CDR3 is CASKGTSGGTDTQYF. Written as DNA, the CDR3 is TGTGCCAGCAAGGGGACTAGCGGCGGCACAGATACGCAGTATTTT.

This chain uses TRBV11-2 with TRBJ2-5, with a tentative D call TRBD2 (6 bases). CDR3 length: 16 amino acids. Germline CDR1 reads SGHAT; CDR2 reads FQNNGV. Trimming removed 2 bases at V and 0 bases at J, with 13 bases between. The DNA of the CDR3 is TGTGCCAGCAGCTTACCCCTGACTAGAAACCAAGAGACCCAGTACTTC. Translation gives CASSLPLTRNQETQYF.

The CDR3 sequence: CASSPGTTLTQYF. The CDR3 DNA reads as TGTGCCAGCAGCCCTGGGACTACTCTTACGCAGTATTTT. The rearrangement links TRBV9 to TRBJ2-3, with 7 bases aligning to TRBD2. This CDR3 region has 13 residues. Per germline, CDR1 SGDLS and CDR2 YYNGEE. Trimming at V came to 4 bases and at J to 8 bases, leaving 7 bases not matched to a gene.

The chain joins TRBV7-2 to TRBJ1-5; D gene ambiguous. CDR3 length: 17 residues. The germline V gene has CDR1 SGHTA and CDR2 FQGNSA. V gave up 2 bases and J gave up 3 bases, with 17 bases separating them. The CDR3 is CASSLSTIGIPNQPQHF. CDR3 nucleotide sequence: TGTGCCAGCAGCTTATCGACGATCGGGATTCCCAATCAGCCCCAGCATTTT.

The chain has TRBV10-3 and TRBJ2-2; D might be TRBD2 (5 bases). V was trimmed by 4 bases and J by 4 bases, leaving 19 bases between them. The CDR3 is 17 amino acids. Looked up from germline, CDR1 is ENHRY and CDR2 is SYGVKD. CDR3 nucleotide sequence: TGTGCCATCAGTGGGTTCTCTCGGGGTCCGGGCACCGGGGAGCTGTTTTTT. It specifies CAISGFSRGPGTGELFF.

The chain combines TRBV6-5 with TRBJ1-2; 9 nucleotides match TRBD1. Germline V gene data show CDR1 as MNHEY and CDR2 as SVGAGI. CDR3 length equals 13 residues. After removal of 5 bases from V and 8 bases from J, the junction contained 6 bases not matched to a gene. The CDR3 spells CASSHRGRRGYTF. The CDR3 DNA is TGTGCCAGCAGTCACAGGGGGCGCCGGGGCTACACCTTC.

The chain carries TRBV25-1 and TRBJ2-6; 12 nucleotides agree with TRBD1. From germline, CDR1 is MGHDK and CDR2 SYGVNS. With V trimmed by 7 bases and J by 4 bases, 5 bases remained unmatched. The CDR3 runs 16 residues. The CDR3 reads CASMGQGAAGANVLTF. The CDR3, as DNA: TGTGCCAGCATGGGACAGGGGGCGGCGGGGGCCAACGTCCTGACTTTC. Complete variable domain (other parts from reference TRBV25-1 and TRBJ2-6): EADIYQTPRYLVIGTGKKITLECSQTMGHDKMYWYQQDPGMELHLIHYSYGVNSTEKGDLSSESTVSRIRTEHFPLTLESARPSHTSQYLCASMGQGAAGANVLTFGAGSRLTVL.

The genes are TRBV2 and TRBJ2-5, with 11 bases that match TRBD2. V dropped 5 bases and J dropped 6; count of bases not matched to a gene: 11. The germline V gene has CDR1 SNHLY and CDR2 FYNNEI. The CDR3 is 16 residues long. The chain's CDR3 is CASSFRLAGSAKTQYF. CDR3 in DNA: TGTGCCAGCAGTTTCCGACTAGCGGGGAGCGCGAAGACCCAGTACTTC.

The rearrangement joins TRBV5-1 to TRBJ1-2, with 9 positions matching TRBD1. With V trimmed by 4 bases and J by 8 bases, 9 bases remained unmatched. The CDR3 contains 14 residues. Germline CDR1 reads SGHRS; CDR2 reads YFSETQ. Here the CDR3 reads CASSEGQGTRGYTF. DNA of the CDR3: TGCGCCAGCAGCGAGGGACAGGGCACGAGAGGCTACACCTTC. Full variable domain (remainder filled in from reference TRBV5-1 and TRBJ1-2): KAGVTQTPRYLIKTRGQQVTLSCSPISGHRSVSWYQQTPGQGLQFLFEYFSETQRNKGNFPGRFSGRQFSNSRSEMNVSTLELGDSALYLCASSEGQGTRGYTFGSGTRLTVV.